This T cell receptor (beta chain) was obtained from a study of molecular identifiers for immune sequencing clone quantification. Bulk TCR libraries used previously described methods and listed TCR primers. TCRdb fed the PCR reads into MiXCR, producing one record per CDR3 protein. The sample holds some 590,000 distinct CDR3 sequences, 25% seen once. V dropped 0 bases and J dropped 5 bases, with 25 bases sitting between them. Germline-derived CDR1 and CDR2 are DFQATT and SNEGSKA (reference sequence). The CDR3 is 18 amino acids. This clonotype was found many times. Its antigen is unidentified. Whole-study results and caveats: Researchers reportedly could pick up spiked Jurkat TCR RNA from one cell mixed into about 970,000 naive cells.

This chain uses TRBV20-1 with TRBJ1-1; a possible D gene is TRBD1 (5 bases). The origin of this receptor is a human donor in good health. Some libraries in this study had Jurkat cell RNA spiked in. The source material was naive CD8+ T cells from blood, with Jurkat cell RNA spiked in. The sample's subset: FACS-sorted CD8+CD4-CCR7+CD45RA+ naive T cells. The CDR3 reads CSARDGPKTTGSGTEAFF. In DNA, the CDR3 is TGCAGTGCTAGAGATGGGCCGAAGACAACAGGTTCTGGGACTGAAGCTTTCTTT.